One sample yielded the 28 T cell receptor beta chains listed below, sequenced in a study of blood T cells in healthy people across ages (dated by TCRdb to between 2014 and 2017). Libraries were constructed by 5' RACE. Reads for this sample came from an Illumina HiSeq 2500. A second about 7 to 12 cycle PCR used a sample-barcoded 5' primer and a J-beta primer mix. TCRdb trimmed public reads at Q25 via fastp, called clones via MiXCR and kept in-frame beta chains. All rows with the same CDR3 protein become a single entry with the most common DNA and genes. In this sample the table shows roughly 1 million distinct CDR3 sequences, less than 25% of which occur a single time. Of the sample, approximately 0.71% is held by the ten largest clones. These data were also filed under a second study, of T cells of mothers and their children.

Material: blood. The origin of the receptors is a girl aged 2 to 10 in good health.

The chain combines TRBV29-1 with TRBJ1-1; TRBD1 matches at 7 bases. The CDR3 extends over 18 amino acids. Germline V gene lookup returns CDR1 SQVTM and CDR2 ANQGSEA. V gave up 4 bases and J gave up 0 bases; unmatched junction bases: 17. In DNA form, the CDR3 reads TGCAGCGTTGTCCTCCCAATGCAGGGGGAGTTCATGAACACTGAAGCTTTCTTT. It yields the protein CSVVLPMQGEFMNTEAFF.

The chain carries TRBV29-1 and TRBJ1-2; D gene uncertain. The CDR3 has 12 residues. Germline V gives CDR1 SQVTM, CDR2 ANQGSEA. V was pared by 7 bases and J by 0 bases, with 9 bases between. CDR3 region: CSAWAPNYGYTF. CDR3 coding DNA: TGCAGCGCCTGGGCCCCTAACTATGGCTACACCTTC.

The CDR3 loop is CASAQSGGNTDTQYF. The CDR3 DNA is TGTGCCTCGGCCCAAAGCGGGGGGAACACAGATACGCAGTATTTT. The V and J genes are TRBV10-3 and TRBJ2-3, with TRBD2 identical over 9 bases. The CDR3 totals 15 residues. Trimming cost V 11 bases and J 2 bases; bases outside gene matches: 11. Germline V gene sequence: CDR1 ENHRY, CDR2 SYGVKD.

The chain carries TRBV28 and TRBJ2-1, with 10 bases matching TRBD2. V lost 1 base, J lost 6 bases, and 12 bases stayed unmatched. CDR3 size: 18 residues. The germline CDR1 and CDR2 sequences are MDHEN and SYDVKM. CDR3 in DNA: TGTGCCAGCAGTTTATCTGGACTAGCGGACCATCGATTCAATGAGCAGTTCTTC. As protein: CASSLSGLADHRFNEQFF.

This clonotype has just a few counts. The rearrangement links TRBV9 to TRBJ2-1; TRBD2 aligns across 7 bases. The CDR3 has 17 residues. Germline-derived CDR1 and CDR2 are SGDLS and YYNGEE. V gave up 2 bases and J gave up 7 bases; unmatched junction bases: 15. The DNA of the CDR3 is TGTGCCAGCAGCGTCCACGGATTGTGGGAGGGCTTAAATGAGCAGTTCTTC. Translation gives CASSVHGLWEGLNEQFF.

Here the CDR3 reads CASSEFKGGQETQYF. The CDR3 region has the DNA TGTGCCAGCAGTGAATTTAAGGGGGGCCAAGAGACCCAGTACTTC. V is TRBV6-1 and J is TRBJ2-5; perhaps D is TRBD1 or TRBD2 (6 bases each). The V gene's germline CDR1 is MNHNS and CDR2 SASEGT. Trimming removed 2 bases from V and 1 base from J, with 11 bases in between. This CDR3 spans 15 amino acids.

This clonotype was found a few times. The rearrangement joins TRBV18 to TRBJ2-3; D is ambiguous. Germline assignment: CDR1 KGHSH and CDR2 LQKENI. The V gene lost 0 bases and the J gene lost 2 bases, with 12 bases spanning the gap. The CDR3 runs to 16 residues. The chain's CDR3 is CASSPPFGESTDTQYF. In nucleotides, the CDR3 is TGTGCCAGCTCACCACCTTTTGGAGAATCCACAGATACGCAGTATTTT.

This chain connects TRBV6-1 to TRBJ2-3, with D unresolved. Between the trimmed V and J ends, which lost 2 bases and 2 bases, there was a span of 5 bases. CDR3 length: 13 amino acids. The germline V gene encodes CDR1 MNHNS and CDR2 SASEGT. The chain's CDR3 is CASSESLTDTQYF. The CDR3 DNA sequence: TGTGCCAGCAGTGAAAGTCTCACAGATACGCAGTATTTT.

The rearrangement joins TRBV7-2 to TRBJ2-2; the match to TRBD1 covers 8 bases. Germline values: CDR1 SGHTA, CDR2 FQGNSA. Trimming removed 5 bases from V and 6 bases from J; junction bases left unmatched: 11. The CDR3 spans 16 residues. For the CDR3, the DNA is TGTGCCAGCAGCCGCCAACTGGGACAGGCTGCCGGGGAGCTGTTTTTT. It yields the protein CASSRQLGQAAGELFF.

The chain couples TRBV13 to TRBJ2-5; D is possibly TRBD2 (6 bases). Germline CDR1 PRHDT, CDR2 FYEKMQ (reference sequence). Between the trimmed V and J ends, which lost 3 bases and 11 bases, there was a span of 13 bases. The CDR3 has 12 residues. This chain's CDR3 is CASSLLRAGQYF. CDR3 DNA sequence: TGTGCCAGCAGCTTGCTAAGGGCGGGGCAGTACTTC.

V and J are TRBV20-1 and TRBJ2-7, with 11 bases matching TRBD2. The J call may be incorrect, as the DNA end agrees better with TRBJ2-1. This CDR3 region has 14 residues. In germline, CDR1 is DFQATT, CDR2 SNEGSKA (reference sequence). The CDR3 DNA reads TGCAGTGCTAAAGGACTAGCGGGCCACAATGAGCAGTTCTTC. It translates to CSAKGLAGHNEQFF.

As regards this clonotype: A junction end diverges from the germline sequence, so it may reflect a read error. The V call is TRBV12-5, the J call TRBJ2-5; D not certain. The CDR3 spans 16 residues. The germline CDR1 and CDR2 sequences are LGHNT and FRNRAP. CDR3 coding DNA: TGTGTTAGTGGTTTGGTGACCTCTTCTTTCGGGGAGACCCAGTACTTC. Encoded protein: CVSGLVTSSFGETQYF.

V is TRBV7-9 and J is TRBJ2-3; D uncertain. Per the germline V gene, CDR1 is SEHNR and CDR2 is FQNEAQ (reference sequence). V gave up 6 bases and J gave up 10 bases, with 14 bases separating them. This CDR3 has 12 residues. CDR3 sequence (DNA): TGTGCCAGCAGTACTTCAAATCAGGCGCAGTATTTT. As protein: CASSTSNQAQYF. Drawing the rest from reference TRBV7-9 and TRBJ2-3, the complete variable domain is DTGVSQNPRHKITKRGQNVTFRCDPISEHNRLYWYRQTLGQGPEFLTYFQNEAQLEKSRLLSDRFSAERPKGSFSTLEIQRTEQGDSAMYLCASSTSNQAQYFGPGTRLTVL.

This clonotype was observed a handful of times. V and J are TRBV7-6 and TRBJ2-7; the D gene is possibly TRBD1 (6 bases). Germline-derived CDR1 and CDR2 are SGHVS and FNYEAQ. Trimming cost V 2 bases and J 2 bases, with 10 bases left between them. The CDR3 covers 14 residues. The CDR3 region is CASSLWAGAYEQYF. The CDR3 DNA sequence: TGTGCCAGCAGCTTATGGGCAGGGGCCTACGAGCAGTACTTC. The full variable domain, completed using reference TRBV7-6 and TRBJ2-7, is GAGVSQSPRYKVTKRGQDVALRCDPISGHVSLYWYRQALGQGPEFLTYFNYEAQQDKSGLPNDRFSAERPEGSISTLTIQRTEQRDSAMYRCASSLWAGAYEQYFGPGTRLTVT.

This clonotype was observed a few times. The genes are TRBV20-1 and TRBJ2-1, with 9 bases aligning to TRBD2. The CDR3 is made up of 16 amino acids. Germline V gene sequence: CDR1 DFQATT, CDR2 SNEGSKA (reference sequence). J gave up 10 bases and V 6 bases, and 19 bases lay outside the gene matches. The CDR3 DNA is TGCAGTGCCGCCGCGAGGCGCGGGAGGGCCGGTGGCGAGCAGTTCTTC. The encoded protein is CSAAARRGRAGGEQFF.

CDR3 coding DNA: TGCGCCAGCAGCTACCTCCTCGGACTAGCGGGAGCTAACGAGCAGTACTTC. Translation gives CASSYLLGLAGANEQYF. J is TRBJ2-7 and V is TRBV5-1; TRBD2 matches 13 bases. The CDR3 loop spans 17 amino acids. Germline V gene lookup returns CDR1 SGHRS and CDR2 YFSETQ. The junction had 11 bases not matched to a gene; V was cut back by 3 bases and J by 5 bases.

At least ten counts were recorded for this clonotype. The rearrangement links TRBV27 to TRBJ2-1; D is ambiguous. Germline CDR1 and CDR2: MNHEY and SMNVEV (reference sequence). V shed 8 bases and J shed 0 bases, with 5 bases lying between them. The CDR3 is 12 residues long. CDR3 nucleotide sequence: TGTGCCAGCTTCTCCTCCTACAATGAGCAGTTCTTC. Translating it yields CASFSSYNEQFF.

This clonotype turned up a few times. The J gene is TRBJ1-5, the V gene TRBV7-2; possible D gene TRBD1, 5 bases. V dropped 1 base and J dropped 4 bases, with 11 bases sitting between them. The CDR3 is made up of 15 amino acids. Looked up from germline, CDR1 is SGHTA and CDR2 is FQGNSA. CDR3 DNA: TGTGCCAGCAGCTTAGAGGAGGGACCGAATCAGCCCCAGCATTTT. It specifies CASSLEEGPNQPQHF.

This clonotype was seen only once. The CDR3 loop is CASSPSTGGNEQFF. CDR3 in DNA: TGTGCCAGTAGTCCTTCGACAGGGGGCAATGAGCAGTTCTTC. This sequence joins TRBV19 and TRBJ2-5; 9 nucleotides align to TRBD1. The J call may be in error: the DNA end matches TRBJ2-1 better. Looked up from germline, CDR1 is LNHDA and CDR2 is SQIVND (reference sequence). The CDR3 is 14 amino acids.

The V and J genes are TRBV20-1 and TRBJ1-4, with D unresolved. Per the germline V gene, CDR1 is DFQATT and CDR2 is SNEGSKA (reference sequence). CDR3 size: 14 residues. Trimming pared 2 bases from V and 5 bases from J, leaving 12 bases between. The CDR3 nucleotides are TGCAGTGCTAGACCCACGAGCGGGAATGAAAAACTGTTTTTT. Amino acid sequence: CSARPTSGNEKLFF.

In its sample, this clonotype was seen a few times. The genes are TRBV12-3 or TRBV12-4 and TRBJ2-5, with 11 bases aligning to TRBD2. The length of the CDR3 is 16 residues. V lost 3 bases, J lost 5 bases, and 8 bases stayed unmatched. CDR3 protein: CASSLVAGGPEETQYF. In nucleotides, the CDR3 is TGTGCCAGCAGTTTGGTAGCGGGGGGGCCCGAGGAGACCCAGTACTTC.

This clonotype has only a few counts. The genes are TRBV28 and TRBJ1-6; possibly TRBD1 for D (5 bases). Germline V lookup: CDR1 MDHEN, CDR2 SYDVKM. The CDR3 has 13 residues. V gave up 3 bases and J gave up 9 bases, with 9 bases separating them. The chain's CDR3 is CASSFTGGSPLHF. Written as DNA, the CDR3 is TGTGCCAGCAGTTTTACCGGGGGTTCACCCCTCCACTTT.

This clonotype was detected ten times or more. V usage is TRBV10-1 and J usage is TRBJ2-3, with 12 bases fitting TRBD2. This CDR3 contains 15 residues. Looked up from germline, CDR1 is WNHNN and CDR2 is SYGVQD (reference sequence). J lost 4 bases, V lost 6 bases, and 5 bases had no gene match. The CDR3 DNA reads as TGCGCCAGCAGCCTGACTAGCGGGAGTGCAGATACGCAGTATTTT. Protein: CASSLTSGSADTQYF.

The chain is built from TRBV7-2 and TRBJ2-7, with a tentative D call TRBD1 (5 bases). V was pared by 2 bases and J by 5 bases, with 16 bases between. Germline lookup yields CDR1 SGHTA and CDR2 FQGNSA. The CDR3 sequence is 15 residues long. Here the CDR3 DNA reads TGTGCCAGCAGCTTATTTACCACAGGTTTGAACGAGCAGTACTTC. Protein product: CASSLFTTGLNEQYF.

In its sample, this clonotype was seen a few times. This sequence joins TRBV12-3 or TRBV12-4 and TRBJ2-5; D may be TRBD2 (6 bases). With the DNA end fitting TRBJ2-1 better, the J assignment may be wrong. The CDR3 is 12 residues long. CDR3 bases: TGTGCCAGCACCTGGGGGGTGGGTGAGCAGTTCTTC. Translating gives CASTWGVGEQFF.

The J gene is TRBJ1-3, the V gene TRBV20-1; 7 bases align to TRBD1. This CDR3 has 14 residues. V trimming: 5 bases; J trimming: 0 bases; junction bases outside the gene matches: 4. Germline loops: CDR1 DFQATT, CDR2 SNEGSKA (reference sequence). The DNA of the CDR3 is TGCAGTGCTTTGGGACAGATCTCTGGAAACACCATATATTTT. It yields the protein CSALGQISGNTIYF.

This clonotype has a handful of counts. DNA for the CDR3: TGTGCCAGCACCAGGTCAGGGATCGGGAATGAGCAGTTCTTC. Its protein product is CASTRSGIGNEQFF. The V call is TRBV12-3 or TRBV12-4, the J call TRBJ2-5; D may be TRBD1 (5 bases). The DNA end is more similar to TRBJ2-1, so the J call may be wrong. The CDR3 runs to 14 residues.

The rearrangement uses TRBV12-3 or TRBV12-4 and TRBJ2-5, with D perhaps matching TRBD1 or TRBD2 (7 bases each). Near its end, the DNA agrees better with TRBJ2-1, so the J call may be wrong. The CDR3 is 14 amino acids. The CDR3 nucleotides are TGTGCCAGCAGCCCGTATTCAGGGGGGGATGAGCAGTTCTTC. Translation gives CASSPYSGGDEQFF.